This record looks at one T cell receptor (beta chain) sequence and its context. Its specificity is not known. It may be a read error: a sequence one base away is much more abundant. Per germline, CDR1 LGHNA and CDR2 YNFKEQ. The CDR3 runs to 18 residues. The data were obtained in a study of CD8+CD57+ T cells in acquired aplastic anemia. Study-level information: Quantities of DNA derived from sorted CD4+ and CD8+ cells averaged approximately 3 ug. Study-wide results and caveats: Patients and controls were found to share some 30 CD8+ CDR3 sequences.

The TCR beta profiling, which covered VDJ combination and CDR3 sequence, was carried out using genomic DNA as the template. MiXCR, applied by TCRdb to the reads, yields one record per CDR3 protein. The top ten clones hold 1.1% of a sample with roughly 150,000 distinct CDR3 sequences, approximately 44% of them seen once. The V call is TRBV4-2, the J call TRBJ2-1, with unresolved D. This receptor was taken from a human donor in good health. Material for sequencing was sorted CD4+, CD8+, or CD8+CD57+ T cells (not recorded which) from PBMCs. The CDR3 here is CASSQVLSLLSSYNEQLF. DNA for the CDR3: TGTGCCAGCAGCCAAGTGCTTAGTCTACTTAGCTCCTACAATGAGCAGCTCTTC.